This is a list of T cell receptor beta chains from one sample in a study of high-grade serous ovarian cancer treatment subgroups. Measured with immunoSEQ multiplex PCR; TCRdb has only the in-frame clones, and not every one. The sample contains under 3,000 clones, about four fifths of which appear only once. The material sequenced was tumor tissue. The receptors come from a human donor with high-grade serous ovarian cancer. Each CDR3 is given with its conserved first and last residue. D genes are given only for firm matches. The size field is filled for only some rows; it gives once, few, many or a size class.

v_call	j_call	clone_size	d_call	cdr3_aa	cdr3_nt
TRBV7-9	TRBJ2-5	once	.	CASNPDSRAAGETQYF	TGTGCCAGCAACCCAGACAGCAGGGCGGCGGGCGAGACCCAGTACTTC
TRBV4-1	TRBJ2-2	once	.	CASSPPSAGMVGELFF	TGCGCCAGCAGCCCCCCCAGTGCGGGGATGGTCGGGGAGCTGTTTTTT
TRBV7-9	TRBJ2-7	few	.	CASSLVTAGITYEQYF	TGTGCCAGCAGCTTAGTCACGGCAGGGATAACCTACGAGCAGTACTTC
TRBV25-1	TRBJ2-1	.	.	CASSEVGRAEQFF	TGTGCCAGCAGTGAAGTAGGGCGGGCTGAGCAGTTCTTC
TRBV2	TRBJ2-2	.	TRBD2	CASKGLAMAGELFF	TGTGCCAGCAAGGGACTAGCCATGGCCGGGGAGCTGTTTTTT
TRBV18	TRBJ2-2	.	.	CASSPPEGTGELFF	TGTGCCAGCTCACCACCGGAGGGGACCGGGGAGCTGTTTTTT
TRBV6-4	TRBJ2-7	.	.	CASSLTGLRRSYEQYF	TGTGCCAGCAGTTTAACAGGCCTTCGGCGTTCCTACGAGCAGTACTTC
TRBV19	TRBJ2-6	.	.	CASRVGIQFSGANVLTF	TGTGCCAGTAGGGTAGGAATACAATTCTCTGGGGCCAACGTCCTGACTTTC
TRBV28	TRBJ2-7	.	.	CASSLLARPAVYEQYF	TGTGCCAGCAGTTTATTAGCCAGACCTGCTGTCTACGAGCAGTACTTC
TRBV5-4	TRBJ2-5	.	.	CASSFQGFQETQYF	TGTGCCAGCAGCTTTCAGGGGTTTCAAGAGACCCAGTACTTC
TRBV28	TRBJ2-1	.	TRBD2	CASSSPVVAGINEQFF	TGTGCCAGCAGTTCCCCCGTGGTAGCGGGTATTAATGAGCAGTTCTTC
TRBV5-4	TRBJ2-3	.	TRBD1	CASTDLSDRGRDTQYF	TGTGCCAGCACCGATCTGTCGGACAGGGGGCGAGATACGCAGTATTTT
TRBV28	TRBJ1-1	few	.	CASSANGVRTEAFF	TGTGCCAGCAGTGCCAACGGGGTGCGGACTGAAGCTTTCTTT
TRBV9	TRBJ2-7	.	.	CASSVSTSSTYEQYF	TGTGCCAGCAGCGTATCGACTAGTTCCACCTACGAGCAGTACTTC
TRBV4-2	TRBJ2-1	once	.	CASSPKGGAVGNEQFF	TGTGCCAGCAGCCCGAAGGGGGGGGCGGTAGGGAATGAGCAGTTCTTC
TRBV5-1	TRBJ2-7	few	TRBD1	CASSLRRMGGQGSWEQYF	TGCGCCAGCAGCTTAAGGAGAATGGGAGGACAGGGGTCTTGGGAGCAGTACTTC
TRBV5-6	TRBJ1-1	.	.	CASSPFGGRYTEAFF	TGTGCCAGCAGCCCCTTTGGGGGGAGGTACACTGAAGCTTTCTTT
TRBV5-8	TRBJ2-3	.	.	CASSQREVLLTDTQYF	TGTGCCAGCAGCCAAAGAGAGGTTCTCTTGACAGATACGCAGTATTTT
TRBV7-9	TRBJ1-3	.	.	CASTYLVQGYGNTIYF	TGTGCCAGCACCTACTTAGTCCAGGGTTACGGAAACACCATATACTTT
TRBV7-9	TRBJ1-2	few	.	CASSLVDSSFYGYTF	TGTGCCAGCAGCTTAGTAGACAGCAGCTTCTATGGCTACACCTTC
TRBV2	TRBJ2-7	.	TRBD1	CASSETGGESYEQYF	TGTGCCAGCAGTGAGACAGGGGGTGAGTCCTACGAGCAGTACTTC
TRBV7-9	TRBJ2-3	.	TRBD1	CASSPADRQGSDTQYF	TGTGCCAGCAGCCCCGCGGACCGACAGGGCTCAGATACGCAGTATTTT
TRBV2	TRBJ2-5	.	.	CASSVGYQETQYF	TGTGCCAGCAGTGTTGGGTACCAAGAGACCCAGTACTTC
TRBV28	TRBJ2-7	.	TRBD1	CASSPTGVPLYEQYF	TGTGCCAGCAGTCCCACAGGGGTTCCCCTCTACGAGCAGTACTTC
TRBV21-1	TRBJ2-1	.	.	CASSSHRASTTNYNEQFF	TGTGCCAGCAGCTCACACCGGGCCTCGACCACAAACTACAATGAGCAGTTCTTC
TRBV7-7	TRBJ1-2	.	.	CASSTVICRKTYGYTF	TGTGCCAGCAGCACCGTCATTTGCCGAAAGACCTATGGCTACACCTTC
TRBV4-1	TRBJ1-5	.	.	CASSQGWGENQPQHF	TGCGCCAGCAGCCAAGGATGGGGGGAGAATCAGCCCCAGCATTTT
TRBV5-1	TRBJ1-3	once	.	CASSLQTGPGNTIYF	TGCGCCAGCAGCTTGCAAACAGGGCCAGGAAACACCATATATTTT
TRBV28	TRBJ1-5	.	.	CASRGNQPQHF	TGTGCCAGCAGAGGGAATCAGCCCCAGCATTTT
TRBV5-4	TRBJ2-7	few	.	CASSVLSGDEQYF	TGTGCCAGCAGCGTCCTATCAGGGGACGAGCAGTACTTC
TRBV28	TRBJ2-1	.	TRBD1	CASSLSPTGSYNEQFF	TGTGCCAGCAGTTTATCCCCGACAGGGTCCTACAATGAGCAGTTCTTC
TRBV28	TRBJ2-7	few	.	CASSPPGTPTYEQYF	TGTGCCAGCAGTCCCCCCGGGACCCCGACCTACGAGCAGTACTTC
TRBV9	TRBJ2-1	.	TRBD2	CASSSRTSGVRNEQFF	TGTGCCAGCAGCTCCCGGACTAGCGGCGTTAGGAATGAGCAGTTCTTC
TRBV7-9	TRBJ2-5	.	TRBD1	CASSSRTGLQETQYF	TGTGCCAGCAGCTCCAGGACAGGTCTCCAAGAGACCCAGTACTTC
TRBV11-2	TRBJ2-1	.	.	CASSPRTRSYNEQFF	TGTGCCAGCAGCCCCAGAACTAGATCCTACAATGAGCAGTTCTTC